The next 8 T cell receptor beta chains were all read from a single sample in a study of read filtering for tumor transcriptome and immune sequencing. Molecular barcoded adaptors covering alpha/delta and beta/gamma chains were used on roughly 370 ng RNA. From the reads, TCRdb called clonotypes with MiXCR, one entry per CDR3 protein. The sample contains about 47,000 distinct CDR3 sequences, more than 10% of which appear only once. Sequenced: a population of CD138-negative cells sorted from bone marrow. The receptors were gathered from a donor at least 40 years old with multiple myeloma.

This clonotype showed up many times. The chain joins TRBV6-5 to TRBJ2-1; 9 bases align to TRBD2. The CDR3 is made up of 18 amino acids. J gave up 3 bases and V 7 bases, and 16 bases lay outside the gene matches. In germline, CDR1 is MNHEY, CDR2 SVGAGI. Written as DNA, the CDR3 is TGTGCCAGCAAAAGGGAGGATAGCGGGAGACCCCACTACAATGAGCAGTTCTTC. Translation gives CASKREDSGRPHYNEQFF.

This clonotype showed up many times. V usage is TRBV4-1 and J usage is TRBJ2-5; 8 bases fit TRBD2. This CDR3 has 17 residues. The trim removed 1 base at V and 3 bases at J, leaving 10 bases unmatched. CDR1 MGHRA and CDR2 YSYEKL come from the germline V gene. The CDR3 sequence: CASSQGGAGGEEETQYF. The DNA for the CDR3 is TGCGCCAGCAGCCAAGGGGGGGCGGGAGGAGAGGAAGAGACCCAGTACTTC.

This clonotype has ten or more counts. One base away lies a much larger clone, so this may be a sequencing read error. The CDR3 reads CAGSLGPSSYNEQFF. In DNA form, the CDR3 reads TGTGCCGGCAGCTTAGGTCCTTCATCCTACAATGAGCAGTTCTTC. V is TRBV7-2 and J is TRBJ2-1; D is unclear. Germline lookup yields CDR1 SGHTA and CDR2 FQGNSA. The CDR3 has 15 residues.

In its sample, this clonotype was seen many times. The chain has TRBV28 and TRBJ2-7; D call uncertain. This CDR3 spans 16 amino acids. V was shortened by 5 bases and J by 0 bases, with 17 bases between the two germline ends. Per germline, CDR1 MDHEN and CDR2 SYDVKM. CDR3 in amino acids: CASSPSLGGSSYEQYF. CDR3 DNA sequence: TGTGCCAGCAGTCCCTCTCTCGGCGGAAGCTCCTACGAGCAGTACTTC.

This clonotype has a count of ten or more. The V and J genes are TRBV6-6 and TRBJ2-2; D gene ambiguous. The V end lost 2 bases, the J end lost 9 bases, and 10 bases lay between the germline ends. In germline, CDR1 is MNHNY, CDR2 SVGAGI (reference sequence). This CDR3 has 13 residues. The CDR3 protein is CASSYAEGRELFF. Written as DNA, the CDR3 is TGTGCCAGCAGTTACGCAGAAGGTCGGGAGCTGTTTTTT.

At least ten counts were recorded for this clonotype. The rearrangement joins TRBV5-1 to TRBJ2-7, with no clear D. Germline assignment: CDR1 SGHRS and CDR2 YFSETQ. V was pared by 2 bases and J by 3 bases, with 9 bases between. This CDR3 region has 13 residues. CDR3 loop: CASSFGLGYEQYF. CDR3 DNA sequence: TGCGCCAGCAGCTTTGGCTTGGGCTACGAGCAGTACTTC.

This clonotype was detected many times. The chain uses TRBV7-8 and TRBJ1-6; TRBD1 matches 7 bases. Trimming cost V 5 bases and J 10 bases; bases outside gene matches: 11. The CDR3 spans 15 residues. Germline V lookup: CDR1 SGHVS, CDR2 FQNEAQ. CDR3 protein: CASSPKDRKGSPLHF. Written as DNA, the CDR3 is TGTGCCAGCAGCCCAAAGGACAGGAAAGGGTCACCCCTCCACTTT.

This clonotype appeared many times. V usage is TRBV29-1 and J usage is TRBJ1-1, with 7 positions matching TRBD1. V was clipped by 0 bases and J by 4 bases; unmatched bases: 8. CDR1 and CDR2 from the germline V gene are SQVTM and ANQGSEA. This CDR3 comprises 15 residues. CDR3 nucleotides: TGCAGCGTTGAAGATACCTCCAGGGGGGGCACTGAAGCTTTCTTT. This sequence encodes CSVEDTSRGGTEAFF.